This T cell receptor (beta chain) was sequenced for a study of shared clonotypes between healthy human individuals. CD45RO-negative, CCR7-selected cells formed the naive CD8 fraction, which excluded terminally differentiated effector memory CD45RA+ cells. Donors were Caucasian adults residing in Nashville, Tennessee, USA. Study findings and constraints: Inspection by rarefaction showed sorted-subset sequencing to be incomplete despite large depth. Sequencing depth was predicted to influence how clonotypes are shared among donors.

To note about this clone: Its cognate antigen is unknown.

TCRdb keeps only in-frame clones here, not all; method: immunoSEQ multiplex PCR. The data contain about 2,100,000 clones, 93% of them seen just once; the ten biggest clones take up 1.5% to 2%. This sequence originates from a young man in good health. Some clones in this sample may be carry-over from other donors' samples. Sequencing was carried out using naive CD8+ T cells from PBMCs.

CDR3 nucleotide sequence: TGTGCCCATTTCCCTCGGCTAGCGGGAGCGACTAGCACAGATACGCAGTATTTT. The encoded protein is CAHFPRLAGATSTDTQYF. The rearrangement joins TRBV30 to TRBJ2-3, with 10 bases matching TRBD2. CDR1 is GTSNPN, CDR2 SVGIG, per germline (reference sequence). V lost 8 bases to trimming and J lost 0 bases; unmatched junction nucleotides: 17. CDR3 length equals 18 residues.